This is a list of T cell receptor beta chains from one sample in a study of blood T cell repertoires in COVID-19. Here immunoSEQ multiplex PCR was the method, and the copy in TCRdb shows in-frame clones only, minus some. Of approximately 270,000 clones detected, roughly four fifths appear once; the ten largest clones hold 7.5% to 10%. Sequenced sample: peripheral blood. The receptors were gathered from a man aged 80 or over with acute or convalescent COVID-19. Both conserved end residues are part of each CDR3. The order of the fields is clone size, J gene, D gene, V gene, CDR3 protein, CDR3 DNA. The D gene is left open where the match is weak. Size is stated for part of the rows, as once, few or many counts, or as a class when the clone is expanded.

-	TRBJ1-1	-	TRBV14	CASRLMNTEAFF	TGTGCCAGCAGACTCATGAACACTGAAGCTTTCTTT
-	TRBJ2-1	TRBD2	TRBV7-9	CASSFRLAGGLSYNEQFF	TGTGCCAGCAGCTTCCGACTAGCGGGGGGCCTCTCCTACAATGAGCAGTTCTTC
-	TRBJ2-7	-	TRBV9	CASSPLVAGRQYF	TGTGCCAGCAGCCCGTTGGTGGCGGGTAGGCAGTACTTC
-	TRBJ1-3	TRBD1	TRBV6-5	CASTGQGVEGNTIYF	TGTGCCAGCACCGGACAGGGCGTTGAGGGAAACACCATATATTTT
-	TRBJ2-2	TRBD2	TRBV5-4	CASSAGLAGGPGELFF	TGTGCCAGCAGCGCAGGACTAGCGGGAGGGCCCGGGGAGCTGTTTTTT
-	TRBJ1-1	-	TRBV28	CASSLVPRQTEAFF	TGTGCCAGCAGTTTAGTCCCCCGACAGACTGAAGCTTTCTTT
-	TRBJ1-1	TRBD1	TRBV5-1	CASSLIRDRGNTEAFF	TGCGCCAGCAGCTTGATCCGGGACAGAGGGAACACTGAAGCTTTCTTT
-	TRBJ2-1	TRBD2	TRBV5-4	CAAGIAGGGEQFF	TGTGCCGCCGGAATAGCGGGAGGTGGTGAGCAGTTCTTC
-	TRBJ2-3	-	TRBV19	CASRSRWQGTDTQYF	TGTGCCAGTAGATCCCGTTGGCAGGGCACAGATACGCAGTATTTT
-	TRBJ2-1	-	TRBV7-9	CASSLGQPGLNEQFF	TGTGCCAGCAGCTTAGGACAGCCGGGACTGAATGAGCAGTTCTTC
few	TRBJ2-3	-	TRBV24-1	CATSKEASTDTQYF	TGTGCCACCAGTAAAGAGGCTAGCACAGATACGCAGTATTTT
-	TRBJ1-4	-	TRBV27	CASSLYRSGGIEKLFF	TGTGCCAGCAGTTTATATCGGTCCGGGGGAATAGAAAAACTGTTTTTT
-	TRBJ2-7	TRBD1	TRBV28	CASSLSGQGSSYEQYF	TGTGCCAGCAGTTTATCAGGACAGGGTTCTTCCTACGAGCAGTACTTC
-	TRBJ2-3	-	TRBV6-5	CASTPRRGADTQYF	TGTGCCAGCACCCCTAGAAGAGGCGCGGATACGCAGTATTTT
few	TRBJ1-4	TRBD1	TRBV4-1	CASSSPGQGPAANEKLFF	TGCGCCAGCAGCTCCCCGGGACAGGGACCTGCGGCTAATGAAAAACTGTTTTTT
-	TRBJ1-1	-	TRBV3-1/TRBV3-2	CASSQGTYDEAFF	TGTGCCAGCAGCCAAGGGACATACGATGAAGCTTTCTTT
-	TRBJ2-7	TRBD2	TRBV6-5	CASATAGAYEQYF	TGTGCCAGCGCAACAGCGGGGGCCTACGAGCAGTACTTC
-	TRBJ1-2	TRBD1	TRBV6-5	CASSWDRENYGYTF	TGTGCCAGCAGTTGGGACAGGGAGAACTATGGCTACACCTTC
-	TRBJ1-1	TRBD1	TRBV7-3	CASSPTGGKGTEAFF	TGTGCCAGCAGCCCGACAGGGGGTAAGGGGACTGAAGCTTTCTTT
-	TRBJ1-2	TRBD1	TRBV24-1	CATSDPGQGRGYTF	TGTGCCACCAGTGACCCGGGACAGGGACGTGGCTACACCTTC
-	TRBJ1-2	-	TRBV3-1/TRBV3-2	CASSQEGGYGYTF	TGTGCCAGCAGCCAAGAAGGCGGGTATGGCTACACCTTC